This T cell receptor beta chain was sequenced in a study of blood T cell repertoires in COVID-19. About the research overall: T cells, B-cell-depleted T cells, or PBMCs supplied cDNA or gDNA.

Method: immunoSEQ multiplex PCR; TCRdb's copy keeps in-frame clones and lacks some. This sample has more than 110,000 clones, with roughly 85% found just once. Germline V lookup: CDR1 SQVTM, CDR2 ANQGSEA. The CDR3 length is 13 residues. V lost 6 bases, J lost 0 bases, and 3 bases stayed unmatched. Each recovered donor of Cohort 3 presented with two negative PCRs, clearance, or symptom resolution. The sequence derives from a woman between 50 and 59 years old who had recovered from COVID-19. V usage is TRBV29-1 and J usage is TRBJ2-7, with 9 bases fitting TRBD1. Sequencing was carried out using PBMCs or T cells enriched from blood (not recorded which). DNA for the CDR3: TGCAGCGTCCGGACAGGGGTCTCCTACGAGCAGTACTTC. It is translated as CSVRTGVSYEQYF.